This T cell receptor beta chain was sequenced during a study of control samples from healthy donors and cancer patients. TCRdb's copy holds only in-frame clones and misses some; the assay was immunoSEQ multiplex PCR. Found here are around 79,000 clones, roughly 93% of them singletons; the top ten hold 1.3%. V was trimmed by 0 bases and J by 0 bases, leaving 12 bases between them. CDR1 is LNHDA and CDR2 is SQIVND in the germline V gene (reference sequence). CDR3 size: 17 residues. The receptor was isolated from a woman in her forties with lung cancer. The sequencing sample was made of PBMCs. The V gene is TRBV19, the J gene TRBJ2-1, with a weak D call TRBD1 (7 bases). CDR3 sequence reads: CASSIDFQGGSYNEQFF. CDR3 nucleotides: TGTGCCAGTAGTATAGATTTCCAGGGGGGCTCCTACAATGAGCAGTTCTTC.